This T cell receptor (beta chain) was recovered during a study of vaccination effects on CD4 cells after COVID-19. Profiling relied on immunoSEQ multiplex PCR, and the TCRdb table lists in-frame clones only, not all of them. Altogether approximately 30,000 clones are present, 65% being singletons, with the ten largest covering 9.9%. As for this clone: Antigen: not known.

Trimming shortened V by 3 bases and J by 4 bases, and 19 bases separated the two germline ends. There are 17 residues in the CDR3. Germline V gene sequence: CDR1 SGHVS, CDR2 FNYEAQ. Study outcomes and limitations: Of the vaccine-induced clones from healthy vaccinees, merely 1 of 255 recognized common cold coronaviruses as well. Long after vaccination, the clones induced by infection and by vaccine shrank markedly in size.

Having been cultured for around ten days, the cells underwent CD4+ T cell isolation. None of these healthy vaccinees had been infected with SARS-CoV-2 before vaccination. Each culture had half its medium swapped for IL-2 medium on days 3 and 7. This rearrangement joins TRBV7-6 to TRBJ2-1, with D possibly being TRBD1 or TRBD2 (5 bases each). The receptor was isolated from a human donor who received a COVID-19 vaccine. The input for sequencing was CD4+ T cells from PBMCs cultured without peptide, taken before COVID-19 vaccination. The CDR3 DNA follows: TGTGCCAGCAGCTTGGGGCTCCGAGGGGCCCGATACAATGAGCAGTTCTTC. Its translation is CASSLGLRGARYNEQFF.